This T cell receptor (beta chain) was obtained from a study of sequential checkpoint blockade in melanoma. Across the whole study: Arm A got nivolumab then ipilimumab; arm B the reverse, 1:1. Maintenance nivolumab came after either treatment sequence.

TCRdb's copy holds only in-frame clones and misses some; the assay was immunoSEQ multiplex PCR. This sample has 20,000 to 25,000 clones; roughly 80% occur once, and the top ten carry around 10%. The CDR3 contains 14 residues. Trimming removed 0 bases from V and 4 bases from J, with 9 bases in between. CDR1 and CDR2 from the germline V gene are SEHNR and FQNEAQ (reference sequence). Treatment given: randomized to nivolumab then ipilimumab (arm A) or the reverse (arm B). Patients had received no earlier DNA-damaging chemotherapy. Live CD3+CD8+ CD19− CD56− cells were sorted from PBMCs. The sequence derives from a human donor with melanoma. The specimen comprised CD8+ T cells sorted from blood (inferred from file names), sampled from a patient given nivolumab and ipilimumab in sequence. This chain connects TRBV7-9 to TRBJ1-1; a possible D gene is TRBD1 (5 bases). This CDR3 reads CASSLARVGTEAFF. The CDR3 bases are TGTGCCAGCAGCTTAGCCAGGGTGGGCACTGAAGCTTTCTTT. The whole variable domain, filled in from reference TRBV7-9 and TRBJ1-1, reads DTGVSQNPRHKITKRGQNVTFRCDPISEHNRLYWYRQTLGQGPEFLTYFQNEAQLEKSRLLSDRFSAERPKGSFSTLEIQRTEQGDSAMYLCASSLARVGTEAFFGQGTRLTVV.